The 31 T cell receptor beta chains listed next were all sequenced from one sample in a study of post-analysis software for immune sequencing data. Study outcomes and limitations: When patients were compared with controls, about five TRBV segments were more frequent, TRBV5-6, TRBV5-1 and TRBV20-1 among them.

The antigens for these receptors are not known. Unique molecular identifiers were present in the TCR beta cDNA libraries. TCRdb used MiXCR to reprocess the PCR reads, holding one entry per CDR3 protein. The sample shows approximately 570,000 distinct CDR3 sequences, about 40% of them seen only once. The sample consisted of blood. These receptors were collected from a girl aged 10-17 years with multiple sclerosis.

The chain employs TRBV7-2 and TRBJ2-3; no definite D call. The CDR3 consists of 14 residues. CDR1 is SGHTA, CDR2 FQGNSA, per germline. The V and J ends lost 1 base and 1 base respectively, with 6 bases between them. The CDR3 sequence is CASSLVGRTDTQYF. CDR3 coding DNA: TGTGCCAGCAGCTTAGTAGGACGCACAGATACGCAGTATTTT.

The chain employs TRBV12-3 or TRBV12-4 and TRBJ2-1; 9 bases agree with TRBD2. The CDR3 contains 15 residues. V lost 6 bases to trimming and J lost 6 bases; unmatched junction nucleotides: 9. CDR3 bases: TGTGCCAGCAGGACCGGGACTAGCTATGGCAATGAGCAGTTCTTC. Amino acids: CASRTGTSYGNEQFF.

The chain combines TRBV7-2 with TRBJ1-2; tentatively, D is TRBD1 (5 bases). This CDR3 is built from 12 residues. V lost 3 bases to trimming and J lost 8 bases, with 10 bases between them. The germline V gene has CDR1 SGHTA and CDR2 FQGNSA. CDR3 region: CASSLDTRGYTF. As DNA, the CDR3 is TGTGCCAGCAGCTTGGACACTCGGGGCTACACCTTC.

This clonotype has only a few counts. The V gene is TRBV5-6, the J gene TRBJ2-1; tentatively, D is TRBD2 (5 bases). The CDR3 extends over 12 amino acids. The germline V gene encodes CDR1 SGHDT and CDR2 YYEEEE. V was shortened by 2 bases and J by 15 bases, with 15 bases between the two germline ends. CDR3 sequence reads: CASSFTAGGRFF. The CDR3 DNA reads TGTGCCAGCAGCTTTACCGCGGGTGGCAGGTTCTTC.

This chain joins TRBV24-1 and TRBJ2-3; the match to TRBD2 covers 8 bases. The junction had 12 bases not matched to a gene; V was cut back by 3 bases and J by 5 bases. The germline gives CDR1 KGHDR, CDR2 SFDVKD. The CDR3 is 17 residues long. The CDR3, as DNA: TGTGCCACCAGTGATCCAGCGGGGGCCGCCGGTTTAGATACGCAGTATTTT. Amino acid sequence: CATSDPAGAAGLDTQYF.

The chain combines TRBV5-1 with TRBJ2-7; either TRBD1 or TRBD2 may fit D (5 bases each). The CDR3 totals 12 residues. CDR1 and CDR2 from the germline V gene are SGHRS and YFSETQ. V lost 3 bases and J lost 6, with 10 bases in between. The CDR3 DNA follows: TGCGCCAGCAGCTCTCGGGGCCTCGAGCAGTACTTC. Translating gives CASSSRGLEQYF.

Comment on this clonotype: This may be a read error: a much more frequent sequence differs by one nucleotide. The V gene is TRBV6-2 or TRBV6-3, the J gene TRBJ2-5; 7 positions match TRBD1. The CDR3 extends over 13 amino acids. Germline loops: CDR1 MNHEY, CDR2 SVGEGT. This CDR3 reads CASSDREQEAQYF. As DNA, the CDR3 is TGTGCCAGCAGTGACAGGGAACAAGAGGCCCAGTACTTC.

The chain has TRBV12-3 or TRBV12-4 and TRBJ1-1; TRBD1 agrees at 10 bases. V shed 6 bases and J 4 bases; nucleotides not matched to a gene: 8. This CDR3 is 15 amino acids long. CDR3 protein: CASRTRDRGGTEAFF. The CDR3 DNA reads TGTGCCAGCAGGACTCGGGACAGGGGCGGCACTGAAGCTTTCTTT.

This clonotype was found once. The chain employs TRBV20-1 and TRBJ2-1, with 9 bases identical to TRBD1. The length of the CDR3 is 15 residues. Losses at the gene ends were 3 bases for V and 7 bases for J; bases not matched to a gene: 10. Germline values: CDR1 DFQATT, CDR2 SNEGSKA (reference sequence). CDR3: CSASPGTGHVNEQFF. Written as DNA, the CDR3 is TGCAGTGCTAGTCCTGGGACAGGGCATGTGAATGAGCAGTTCTTC.

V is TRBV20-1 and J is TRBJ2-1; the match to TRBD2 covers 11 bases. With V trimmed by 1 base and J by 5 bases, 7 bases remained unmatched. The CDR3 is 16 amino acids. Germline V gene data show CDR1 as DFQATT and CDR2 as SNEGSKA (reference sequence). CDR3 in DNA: TGCAGTGCTAGAGGTAGCGGGAGGGCTAGCAACAATGAGCAGTTCTTC. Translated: CSARGSGRASNNEQFF.

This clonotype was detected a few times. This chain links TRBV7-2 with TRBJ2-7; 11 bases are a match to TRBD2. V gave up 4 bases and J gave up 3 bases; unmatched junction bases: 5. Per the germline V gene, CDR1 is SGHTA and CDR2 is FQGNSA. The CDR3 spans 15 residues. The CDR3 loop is CASSSVAGGIYEQYF. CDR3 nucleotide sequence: TGTGCCAGCAGCTCCGTAGCGGGGGGGATCTACGAGCAGTACTTC.

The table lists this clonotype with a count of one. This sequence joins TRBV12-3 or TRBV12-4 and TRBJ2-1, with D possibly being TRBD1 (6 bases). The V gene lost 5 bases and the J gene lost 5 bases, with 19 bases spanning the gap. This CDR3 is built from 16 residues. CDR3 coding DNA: TGTGCCAGCAGTAGTCGACAGGCCTTGGCTCACAATGAGCAGTTCTTC. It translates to CASSSRQALAHNEQFF.

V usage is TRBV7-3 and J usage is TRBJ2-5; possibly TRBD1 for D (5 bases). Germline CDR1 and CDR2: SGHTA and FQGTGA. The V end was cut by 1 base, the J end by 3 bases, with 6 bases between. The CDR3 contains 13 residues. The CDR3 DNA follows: TGTGCCAGCAGCTTAAGACAGAAAGAGACCCAGTACTTC. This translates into CASSLRQKETQYF.

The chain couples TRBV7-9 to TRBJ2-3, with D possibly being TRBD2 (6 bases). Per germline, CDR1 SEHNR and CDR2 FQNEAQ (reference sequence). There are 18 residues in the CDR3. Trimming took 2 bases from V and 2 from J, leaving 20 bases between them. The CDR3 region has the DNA TGTGCCAGCAGCTTAAGTTTTTGGGGAGGTTCTCACACAGATACGCAGTATTTT. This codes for CASSLSFWGGSHTDTQYF.

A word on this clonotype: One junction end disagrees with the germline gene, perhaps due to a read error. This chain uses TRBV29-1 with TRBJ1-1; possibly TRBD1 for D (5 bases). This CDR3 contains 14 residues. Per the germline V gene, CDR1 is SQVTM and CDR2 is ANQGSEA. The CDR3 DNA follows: TGCAGCGTCCTCCGCGGAGGGGTCGTCACTGAAGTTTTCTTT. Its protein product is CSVLRGGVVTEVFF. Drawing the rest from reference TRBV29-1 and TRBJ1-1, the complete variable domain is SAVISQKPSRDICQRGTSLTIQCQVDSQVTMMFWYRQQPGQSLTLIATANQGSEATYESGFVIDKFPISRPNLTFSTLTVSNMSPEDSSIYLCSVLRGGVVTEVFFGQGTRLTVV.

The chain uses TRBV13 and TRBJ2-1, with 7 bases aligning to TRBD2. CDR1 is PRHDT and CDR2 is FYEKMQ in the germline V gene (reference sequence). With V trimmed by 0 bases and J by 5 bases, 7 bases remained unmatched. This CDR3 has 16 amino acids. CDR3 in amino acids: CASSLGPASGHNEQFF. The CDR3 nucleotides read TGTGCCAGCAGCTTAGGCCCGGCTAGCGGCCACAATGAGCAGTTCTTC.

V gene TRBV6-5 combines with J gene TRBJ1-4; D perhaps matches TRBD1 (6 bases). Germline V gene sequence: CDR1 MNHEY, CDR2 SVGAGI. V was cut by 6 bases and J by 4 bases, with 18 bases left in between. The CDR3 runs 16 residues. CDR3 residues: CASRRRAGASNEKLFF. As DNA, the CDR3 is TGTGCCAGCAGACGACGGGCAGGGGCCAGTAATGAAAAACTGTTTTTT.

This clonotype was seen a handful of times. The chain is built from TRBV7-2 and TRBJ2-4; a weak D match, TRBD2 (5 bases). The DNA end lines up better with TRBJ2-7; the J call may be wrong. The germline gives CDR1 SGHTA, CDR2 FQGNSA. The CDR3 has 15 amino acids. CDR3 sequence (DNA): TGTGCCAGCAGCCCCACGTGGCTAGGGAGCTACGAGCAGTACTTC. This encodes CASSPTWLGSYEQYF.

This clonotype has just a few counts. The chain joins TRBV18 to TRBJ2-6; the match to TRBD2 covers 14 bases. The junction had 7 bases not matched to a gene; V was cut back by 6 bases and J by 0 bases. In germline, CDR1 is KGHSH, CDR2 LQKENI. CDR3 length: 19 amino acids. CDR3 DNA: TGTGCCAGCTCCCCCTCAGGACTAGCGGGGGGCTCTGGGGCCAACGTCCTGACTTTC. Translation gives CASSPSGLAGGSGANVLTF. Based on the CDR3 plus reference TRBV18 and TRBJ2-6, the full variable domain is NAGVMQNPRHLVRRRGQEARLRCSPMKGHSHVYWYRQLPEEGLKFMVYLQKENIIDESGMPKERFSAEFPKEGPSILRIQQVVRGDSAAYFCASSPSGLAGGSGANVLTFGAGSRLTVL.

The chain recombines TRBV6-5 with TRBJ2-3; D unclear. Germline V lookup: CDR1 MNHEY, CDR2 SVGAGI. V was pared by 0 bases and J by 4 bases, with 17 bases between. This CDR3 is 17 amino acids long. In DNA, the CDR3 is TGTGCCAGCAGTTACTCTCCCCCAGGTTCTGGTGCAGATACGCAGTATTTT. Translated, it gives CASSYSPPGSGADTQYF.

In DNA, the CDR3 is TGTGCCAGCAGCTGGGACAGGGATACAGATACGCAGTATTTT. It encodes CASSWDRDTDTQYF. V and J are TRBV28 and TRBJ2-3, with 9 bases lining up with TRBD1. The germline V gene encodes CDR1 MDHEN and CDR2 SYDVKM. The V and J ends lost 6 bases and 3 bases, in that order; junction bases with no gene match: 4. CDR3 length equals 14 residues.

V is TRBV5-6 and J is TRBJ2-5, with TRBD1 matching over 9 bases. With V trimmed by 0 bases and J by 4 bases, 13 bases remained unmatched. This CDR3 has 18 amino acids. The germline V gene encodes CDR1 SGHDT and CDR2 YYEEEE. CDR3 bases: TGTGCCAGCAGCTTGGATCTTGGGACAGGGTTCCTCACAGAGACCCAGTACTTC. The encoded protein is CASSLDLGTGFLTETQYF.

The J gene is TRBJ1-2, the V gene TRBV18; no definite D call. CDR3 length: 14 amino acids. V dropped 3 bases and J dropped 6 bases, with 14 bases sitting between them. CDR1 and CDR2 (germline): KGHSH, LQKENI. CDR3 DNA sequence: TGTGCCAGCTCACCGGCCCGAGGCTCCGATGGCTACACCTTC. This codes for CASSPARGSDGYTF.

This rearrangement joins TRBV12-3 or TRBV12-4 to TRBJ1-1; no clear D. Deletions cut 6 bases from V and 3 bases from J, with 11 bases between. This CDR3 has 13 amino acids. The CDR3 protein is CASSPGSYTEAFF. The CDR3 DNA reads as TGTGCCAGCAGCCCGGGGTCCTACACTGAAGCTTTCTTT.

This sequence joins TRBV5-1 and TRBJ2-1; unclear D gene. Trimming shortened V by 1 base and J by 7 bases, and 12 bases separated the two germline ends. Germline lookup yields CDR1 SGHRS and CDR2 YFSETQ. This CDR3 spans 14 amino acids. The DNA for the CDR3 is TGCGCCAGCAGCTTGAATTCGGCCAAGAATGAGCAGTTCTTC. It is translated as CASSLNSAKNEQFF.

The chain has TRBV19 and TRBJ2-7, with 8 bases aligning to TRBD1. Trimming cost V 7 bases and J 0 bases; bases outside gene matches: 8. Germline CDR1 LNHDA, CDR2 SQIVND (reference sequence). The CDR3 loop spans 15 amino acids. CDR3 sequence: CASTDSGTGSYEQYF. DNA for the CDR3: TGTGCCAGTACGGATTCCGGGACAGGCTCCTACGAGCAGTACTTC. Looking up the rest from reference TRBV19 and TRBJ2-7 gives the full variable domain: DGGITQSPKYLFRKEGQNVTLSCEQNLNHDAMYWYRQDPGQGLRLIYYSQIVNDFQKGDIAEGYSVSREKKESFPLTVTSAQKNPTAFYLCASTDSGTGSYEQYFGPGTRLTVT.

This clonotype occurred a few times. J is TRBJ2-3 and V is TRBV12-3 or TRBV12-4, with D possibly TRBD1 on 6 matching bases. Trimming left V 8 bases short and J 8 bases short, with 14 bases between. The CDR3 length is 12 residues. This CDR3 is CASRDTGSTQYF. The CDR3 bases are TGTGCCAGCCGTGACACAGGGTCTACGCAGTATTTT.

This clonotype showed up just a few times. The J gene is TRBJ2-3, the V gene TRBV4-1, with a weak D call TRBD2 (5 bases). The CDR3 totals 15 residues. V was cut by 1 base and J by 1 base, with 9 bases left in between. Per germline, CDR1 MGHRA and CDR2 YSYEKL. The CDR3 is CASSQGLSGTDTQYF. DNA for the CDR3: TGCGCCAGCAGCCAAGGCCTTAGCGGCACAGATACGCAGTATTTT.

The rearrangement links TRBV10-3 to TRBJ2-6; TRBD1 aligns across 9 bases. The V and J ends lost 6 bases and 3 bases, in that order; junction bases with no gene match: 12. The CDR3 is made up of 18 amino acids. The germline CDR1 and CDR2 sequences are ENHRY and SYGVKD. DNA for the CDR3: TGTGCCATCAGATCACCGGGACAGGGAAGGTTTGGGGCCAACGTCCTGACTTTC. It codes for CAIRSPGQGRFGANVLTF.

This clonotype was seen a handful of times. The CDR3, as DNA: TGTGCCAGCAGTTATCGGACGCAGGAGGATGAGCAGTTCTTC. This codes for CASSYRTQEDEQFF. This chain uses TRBV12-3 or TRBV12-4 with TRBJ2-1; perhaps TRBD2 as D (5 bases). V was cut by 4 bases and J by 8 bases, with 15 bases left in between. The CDR3 runs 14 residues.

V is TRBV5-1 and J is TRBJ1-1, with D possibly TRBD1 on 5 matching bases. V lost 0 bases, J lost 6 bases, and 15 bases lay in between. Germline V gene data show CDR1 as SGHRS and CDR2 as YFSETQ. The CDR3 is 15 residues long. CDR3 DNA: TGCGCCAGCAGCTTGGGCAGGGCAAGCACGCCTGAAGCTTTCTTT. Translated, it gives CASSLGRASTPEAFF. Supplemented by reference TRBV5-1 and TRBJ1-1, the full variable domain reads KAGVTQTPRYLIKTRGQQVTLSCSPISGHRSVSWYQQTPGQGLQFLFEYFSETQRNKGNFPGRFSGRQFSNSRSEMNVSTLELGDSALYLCASSLGRASTPEAFFGQGTRLTVV.